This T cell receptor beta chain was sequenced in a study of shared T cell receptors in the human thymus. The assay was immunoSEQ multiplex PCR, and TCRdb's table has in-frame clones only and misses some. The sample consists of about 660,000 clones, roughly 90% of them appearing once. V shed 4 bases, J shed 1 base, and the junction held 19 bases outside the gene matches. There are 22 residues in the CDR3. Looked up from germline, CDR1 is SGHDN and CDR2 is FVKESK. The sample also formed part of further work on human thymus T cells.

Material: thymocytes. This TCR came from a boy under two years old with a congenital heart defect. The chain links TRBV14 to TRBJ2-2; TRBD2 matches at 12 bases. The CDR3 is CASSLSRFLGGLAGRNTGELFF. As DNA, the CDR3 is TGTGCCAGCAGCCTGAGCAGGTTCCTCGGAGGACTAGCGGGGCGGAACACCGGGGAGCTGTTTTTT. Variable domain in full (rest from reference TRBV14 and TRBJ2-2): EAGVTQFPSHSVIEKGQTVTLRCDPISGHDNLYWYRRVMGKEIKFLLHFVKESKQDESGMPNNRFLAERTGGTYSTLKVQPAELEDSGVYFCASSLSRFLGGLAGRNTGELFFGEGSRLTVL.